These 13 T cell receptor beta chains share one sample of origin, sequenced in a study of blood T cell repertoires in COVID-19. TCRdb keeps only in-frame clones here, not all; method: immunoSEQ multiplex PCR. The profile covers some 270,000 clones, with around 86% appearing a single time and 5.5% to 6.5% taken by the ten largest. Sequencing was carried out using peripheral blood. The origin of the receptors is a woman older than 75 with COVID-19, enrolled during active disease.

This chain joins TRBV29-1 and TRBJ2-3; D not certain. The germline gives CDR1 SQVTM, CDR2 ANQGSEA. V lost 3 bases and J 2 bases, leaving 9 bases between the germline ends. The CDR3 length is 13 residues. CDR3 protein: CSVDFGFTDTQYF. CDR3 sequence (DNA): TGCAGCGTTGATTTCGGTTTCACAGATACGCAGTATTTT.

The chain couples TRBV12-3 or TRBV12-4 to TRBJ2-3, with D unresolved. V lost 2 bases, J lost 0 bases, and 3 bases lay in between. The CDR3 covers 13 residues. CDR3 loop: CASSLQSTDTQYF. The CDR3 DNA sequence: TGTGCCAGCAGTTTACAAAGCACAGATACGCAGTATTTT.

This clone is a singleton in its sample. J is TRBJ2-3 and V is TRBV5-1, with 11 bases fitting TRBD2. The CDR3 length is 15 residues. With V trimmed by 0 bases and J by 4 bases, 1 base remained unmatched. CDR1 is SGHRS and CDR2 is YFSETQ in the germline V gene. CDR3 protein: CASSLVSGGADTQYF. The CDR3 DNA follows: TGCGCCAGCAGCTTGGTTAGCGGGGGGGCAGATACGCAGTATTTT.

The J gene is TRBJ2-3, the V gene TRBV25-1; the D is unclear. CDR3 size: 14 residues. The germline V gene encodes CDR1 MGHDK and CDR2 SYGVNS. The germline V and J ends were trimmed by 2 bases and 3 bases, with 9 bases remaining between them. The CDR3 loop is CASSERGLTDTQYF. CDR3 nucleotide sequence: TGTGCCAGCAGTGAAAGAGGCCTAACAGATACGCAGTATTTT.

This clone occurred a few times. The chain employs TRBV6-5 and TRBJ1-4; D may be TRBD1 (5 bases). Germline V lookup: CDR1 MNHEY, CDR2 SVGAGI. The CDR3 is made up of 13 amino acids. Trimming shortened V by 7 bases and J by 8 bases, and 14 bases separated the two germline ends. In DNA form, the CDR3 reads TGTGCCAGCACGGTCGACAGCTACGAAAAACTGTTTTTT. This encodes CASTVDSYEKLFF.

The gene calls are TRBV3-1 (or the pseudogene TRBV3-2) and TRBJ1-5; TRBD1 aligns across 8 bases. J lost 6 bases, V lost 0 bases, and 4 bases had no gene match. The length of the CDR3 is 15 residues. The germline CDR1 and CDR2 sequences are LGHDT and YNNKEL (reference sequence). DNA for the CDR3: TGTGCCAGCAGCCAAGAATCAGGGGGCACTCAGCCCCAGCATTTT. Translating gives CASSQESGGTQPQHF.

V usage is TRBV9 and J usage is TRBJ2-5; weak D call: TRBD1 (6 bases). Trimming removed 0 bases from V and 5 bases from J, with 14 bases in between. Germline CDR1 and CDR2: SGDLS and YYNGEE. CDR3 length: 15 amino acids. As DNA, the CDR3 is TGTGCCAGCAGCGTAGACCCAGGGACACAGGAGACCCAGTACTTC. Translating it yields CASSVDPGTQETQYF. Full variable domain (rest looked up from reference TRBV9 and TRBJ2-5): DSGVTQTPKHLITATGQRVTLRCSPRSGDLSVYWYQQSLDQGLQFLIQYYNGEERAKGNILERFSAQQFPDLHSELNLSSLELGDSALYFCASSVDPGTQETQYFGPGTRLLVL.

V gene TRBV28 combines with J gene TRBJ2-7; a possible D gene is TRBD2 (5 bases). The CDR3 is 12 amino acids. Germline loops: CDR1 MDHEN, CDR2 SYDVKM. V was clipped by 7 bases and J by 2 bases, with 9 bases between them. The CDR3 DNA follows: TGTGCCAGCAATGAGGGCACCTACGAGCAGTACTTC. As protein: CASNEGTYEQYF.

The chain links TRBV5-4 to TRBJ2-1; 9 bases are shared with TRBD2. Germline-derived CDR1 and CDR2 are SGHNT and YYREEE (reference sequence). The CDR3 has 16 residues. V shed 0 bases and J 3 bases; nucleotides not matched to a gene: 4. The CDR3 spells CASSLEPAGGYNEQFF. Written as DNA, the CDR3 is TGTGCCAGCAGCTTGGAGCCAGCGGGGGGCTACAATGAGCAGTTCTTC.

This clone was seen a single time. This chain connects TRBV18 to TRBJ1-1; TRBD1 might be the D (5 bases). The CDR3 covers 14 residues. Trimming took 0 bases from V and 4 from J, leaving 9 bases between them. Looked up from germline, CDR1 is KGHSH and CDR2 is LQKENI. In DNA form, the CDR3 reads TGTGCCAGCTCACCACCGGGCAGGGCCACTGAAGCTTTCTTT. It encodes CASSPPGRATEAFF.

CDR3 loop: CASSPGVAADLYGYTF. The CDR3 DNA is TGCGCCAGCAGCCCTGGAGTGGCAGCGGACCTATATGGCTACACCTTC. This rearrangement joins TRBV5-1 to TRBJ1-2; D not resolved. Germline V gene data show CDR1 as SGHRS and CDR2 as YFSETQ. The V gene lost 4 bases and the J gene lost 5 bases, with 21 bases spanning the gap. The CDR3 consists of 16 residues.

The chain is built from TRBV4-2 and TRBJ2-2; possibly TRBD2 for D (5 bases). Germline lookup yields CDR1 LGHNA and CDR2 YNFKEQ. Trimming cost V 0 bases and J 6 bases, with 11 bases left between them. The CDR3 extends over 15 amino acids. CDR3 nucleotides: TGTGCCAGCAGCCAAGATGTAACCGGGGCCGGGGAGCTGTTTTTT. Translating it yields CASSQDVTGAGELFF.

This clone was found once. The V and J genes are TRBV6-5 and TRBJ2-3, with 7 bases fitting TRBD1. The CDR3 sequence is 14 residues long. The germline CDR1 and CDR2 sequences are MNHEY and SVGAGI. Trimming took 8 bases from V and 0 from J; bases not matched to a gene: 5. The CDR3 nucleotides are TGTGCCAGCCAGAGGGGGCCCAGCACAGATACGCAGTATTTT. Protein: CASQRGPSTDTQYF.